The clone carrying this T cell receptor (beta chain) was detected only once. Its antigen is unidentified. A junction boundary mismatches the germline segment, possibly from a read error. This entry is derived from a study of prognosis after radiotherapy for stage I lung cancer. The overall study: Concurrent therapy was not administered with stereotactic body radiotherapy to any patient.

Whole-study results and caveats: Reportedly, TRBV and TRBJ gene usage differed by presence of metastases in patients. Lower Shannon entropy after stereotactic body radiation therapy was observed in patients who went on to develop distant metastases.

Germline values: CDR1 MGHRA, CDR2 YSYEKL. The CDR3 is made up of 16 amino acids. The authors amplified TCR beta CDR3 from genomic DNA using two-round multiplex PCR. Initially, in first-round PCR, primers specific to each TRBV and TRBJ gene were used. TCRdb re-analysed the multiplex PCR reads in MiXCR, keeping a single row per CDR3 protein. The table records roughly 9,000 distinct CDR3 sequences, 60% to 80% of them present only once. The sequencing here drew on PBMCs, taken before or after stereotactic body radiation therapy (not recorded which). The chain is built from TRBV4-1 and TRBJ2-7; tentatively, D is TRBD1 (6 bases). This receptor was obtained from a donor aged 50 or older with non-small cell lung cancer. Here the CDR3 DNA reads TGCGCCAGCAGCCAAGTGGTGCTTGAGGGACACTACGATCAGTACTTC. It codes for CASSQVVLEGHYDQYF.